This TCR beta chain was sequenced for a study of cytomegalovirus exposure and HLA in healthy donors (dated by TCRdb to the late 2010s). In the study overall: According to an earlier analysis of several hundred of the donors, some 180 million T cells yielded some 120 million unique TCR beta sequences and 276 Gb of sequence data. About 280 gigabases of sequencing data and approximately 91 million unique TCR sequences made up an early release that covered nearly 650 HLA-typed donors. The genetic ancestry cluster associated with self-reported Caucasian donors included 70% to 85% of the approximately 410 genotyped donors. The aim of the study was to test whether cataloging public T cell receptors could identify signatures of past pathogen exposure. Using immunosequencing, the study profiled T cell repertoires from around 670 subjects and related those repertoires to cytomegalovirus serostatus. Besides the first cohort of about 730 subjects, a separate validation cohort made up of over a hundred different subjects was used. To predict cytomegalovirus infection status, the study brought together high-throughput TCR immunosequencing, statistical association of individual TCRs with disease status, and machine learning. In a later analysis, previously published TCR beta repertoires from more than 500 donors were re-analyzed and high-resolution HLA genotyping was added so that TCR occurrence patterns could be studied. Rather than using new phenotypic data, the later analysis identified candidate immune exposures from TCR beta sequences and from how often those sequences occurred across donors. In an earlier analysis of more than 550 of the donors, high-throughput TCR beta sequencing was used to judge whether each TCR beta V gene segment behaved as functional or pseudogenic. Alongside the repertoire data, information on donor age, sex, ethnicity and CMV serostatus was compiled. A later genetic analysis took genome-wide SNP genotypes for about 65% of the roughly 670 donors and used that subset as a discovery cohort. Every discovery cohort repertoire had been produced on one sequencing platform. HLA typing covered class I and class II loci at four-digit resolution. Typing coverage differed by locus: A, B, C, DRB1 and DQB1 were typed in about 629-640 donors, DQA1 in about 500, DPA1 in approximately 610, and DPB1 in around 490. Four or five DR-DQ haplotypes were handled as single units for association and clustering, since linkage in the cohort was strong. Among about 370 genotyped donors of the cohort, an average of around 220,000 unique TCR beta nucleotide sequences was sequenced per donor, of which about 19% were non-productive.

Turning to this clone: The antigen it recognizes is unknown. No base qualities exist here, and no much larger clone lies one base off it.

The library was generated by the immunoSEQ multiplex PCR assay. A mixture of 60 forward primers for TCR Vbeta segments and 13 reverse primers for TCR Jbeta segments was used in the multiplex PCR. The CDR3 region of rearranged TCR beta genes was amplified from genomic DNA by a multiplex PCR assay. The amplified TCR beta libraries were sequenced on the Illumina HiSeq System as 87-base-pair reads. The authors processed their data as follows. In a later analysis, tens of millions of unique TCR beta chains were counted across the roughly 610 repertoires, and some 10 million of these chains were shared by at least two donors. To remove PCR and sequencing errors, raw reads were error-corrected and collapsed into unique sequences using a nearest-neighbor algorithm that merged closely related sequences. Alignment of CDR3 sequences to IMGT reference sequences was used to assign V, D and J gene segments. For a sequence to be retained, a match of at least six nucleotides to both a V gene segment and a J gene segment was required. Rearrangements were called productive when the CDR3 lacked stop codons and stayed in frame with V and J; all others were non-productive. CDR3 was defined according to IMGT convention as the region running from the second conserved V-encoded cysteine to the conserved J-encoded phenylalanine. The earlier analysis of 450 to 750 of the donors excluded any sequence lacking an unambiguous match to a single V gene segment. An earlier analysis of 587 of the donors classified V segments as functional when productive rearrangements were above 56.7% and as segregating when the standard deviation between donors was above 5%. A statistical classification framework was developed to diagnose cytomegalovirus status using the catalog of TCR beta chain sequences. In a later analysis, TCR nucleotide sequences were compared against IMGT/GENE-DB human TR gene sequences so that V and J genes could be assigned. Using the TCRdist pipeline, a later analysis assigned CDR3 sequences along with most-parsimonious VDJ recombination scenarios. In a later analysis, each TCR beta chain was defined by its CDR3 amino acid sequence together with its V-gene family, and reads without a unique V-gene family were excluded. To address suspected cross-contamination and a sequencing artifact, a later analysis removed 592 highly shared, low-generation-probability nucleotide sequences. For each public chain, a later analysis derived a clonal expansion index from normalized ranks of inferred template counts within each repertoire. Generation probabilities in a later analysis came from a VDJ recombination model fitted to out-of-frame rearrangements, and those results were checked against IGoR. In a later analysis, hypergeometric tests were used to score TCR-TCR, TCR-HLA and TCR-CMV co-occurrence, with a repertoire-size bias correction applied to TCR pairs. In a later analysis, false discovery rates were estimated by permuting HLA or CMV assignments 20 times. In a later analysis, co-occurring TCRs were grouped with DBSCAN, and TCRdist sequence similarity was added when clustering was performed within HLA-allele-positive subsets. Repertoires with fewer than 30,000 or more than 120,000 public chains, plus five repertoires with anomalous nucleotide sharing, were excluded from co-occurrence clustering. In TCRdb, the immuneACCESS table is reduced to in-frame sequences with V and J assigned. These tables do not hold every clone; where another copy was compared, an unresolved V gene accounts for under half, and the others remain unexplained. D and trimming come from the DNA, and the V and J calls and clone size come from that table. The sample data list 100,000 or so clones, and around 15% of these were observed just once. Around 0.83% of the sample is held by the ten biggest clonotypes.

CDR3 length: 15 amino acids, cysteine to phenylalanine. Left in the record is the CDR3 DNA by itself, 45 bases read in frame from the first base. Looking up the germline V gene yields CDR1 LGHNA and CDR2 YSLEER. At the junction V is shortened by 0 bases and J by 7 bases, with 15 bases in between. The cohort comprised around 700 healthy bone marrow donors. At the time of sampling, every cohort member was nominally healthy, though immune exposures that went unrecorded were likely present. The donor was CMV seronegative and belonged to the group of 352 seronegative cohort members. Every donor gave a peripheral blood sample, and the peripheral blood mononuclear cells from that sample were used for TCR beta sequencing. The Qiagen DNeasy Blood Extraction Kit was used to extract genomic DNA from the blood cell samples. Overall study outcomes, separate from this receptor: While some public TCRs were present in many individuals, most TCR sequences turned up only very rarely across donors. A total of around 150 TCR beta chains were listed by the study as associated with cytomegalovirus. An association between a missense DCLRE1C variant and V-gene and J-gene trimming of TCR beta chains was found in a later genetic analysis and replicated in an independent cohort. Because the 87-base-pair reads could not distinguish some IMGT-functional V segments, including TRBV6-2 and TRBV6-3, those segments were excluded. An earlier analysis of approximately 600 of the donors showed that most TCR beta V segments appeared in productive rearrangements either about 87% or about 30% of the time, which broadly matched IMGT annotations. Seventeen rarely observed V segments, including chromosome 9 orphons, were excluded from the earlier analysis of approximately 500 of the donors because counts were too low. The cohort was sequenced for TCR beta chains only, and without alpha or paired-chain data the features that could be detected were limited. Strong co-occurrence of HLA alleles, especially DR and DQ, made assigning TCR associations to individual alleles difficult. Compared with the approximately 700-donor mean, donors in an Asian-associated ancestry cluster had fewer N-insertions in productive TCRs, according to a later genetic analysis. In a later analysis, around 17,000 TCR beta sequences were associated with specific HLA alleles at a false discovery rate of 0.05. A later analysis found that TCR association rates varied across HLA loci, with DRB1 alleles showing the most associated TCRs and HLA-C alleles the fewest. Correlated functional status among segregating V segments might be attributable to linkage disequilibrium, but an unknown experimental factor could not be ruled out. In a later analysis, most CMV-associated TCR beta chains were found to appear HLA-restricted, with HLA associations seemingly driven largely by CMV exposure. Compared with equally common non-associated chains, HLA-associated TCR beta chains in a later analysis were more clonally expanded and had lower generation probabilities. A few of the identified cytomegalovirus-associated TCR beta chains were confirmed in vitro to be specific for cytomegalovirus antigens. Because HLA typing was missing for some donors at each locus, association tests included only the typed subset. The classifier was reported to diagnose cytomegalovirus status with high specificity and sensitivity in both the original and validation cohorts. A cluster of highly shared sequence variants was judged likely to represent a technical artifact of the sequencing pipeline. Immune exposure information for the cohort was limited to CMV serostatus. A later analysis reported that several top co-occurrence clusters appeared linked to parvovirus B19, influenza, CMV and Epstein-Barr virus. It was suggested by the authors that the approach could potentially be generalized to other disease states and immunological phenotypes. Roughly uniform sequencing depth across donors was assumed in presence/absence analyses, although this assumption may not hold. A further reported finding was that TCR beta sequences accurately predicted the HLA-A and HLA-B alleles for most subjects in the first cohort.

The sequence is built from TRBV4-3 and TRBJ2-5; the D gene remains uncertain. The material sequenced was PBMCs. The source is a female donor in good health and CMV-seronegative. The bases are TGCGCCAGCAGCCAAGAATTGGGCACTCATGGGACCCAGTACTTC. This translates into CASSQELGTHGTQYF.